Below are 26 T cell receptor beta chains sequenced from a single sample in a study of shared clonotypes between healthy human individuals. Positively selected for CCR7, the CD45RO-negative cells used as naive CD8 cells excluded terminally differentiated effector memory CD45RA+ cells. Clones were read by immunoSEQ multiplex PCR, and TCRdb kept only the in-frame ones, dropping some. The table lists roughly 550,000 clones, around 95% of them singletons, with 0.1% to 0.11% in the top ten. The sample taken for sequencing was naive CD8+ T cells sorted from blood. Receptors originate from a woman in her 30s in good health.

The chain recombines TRBV5-4 with TRBJ2-7; D call uncertain. Germline V gives CDR1 SGHNT, CDR2 YYREEE (reference sequence). CDR3 size: 14 residues. V gave up 7 bases and J gave up 6 bases, with 20 bases separating them. DNA of the CDR3: TGTGCCAGCGAGACGTGGGGAAGGTCTGGCGAGCAGTACTTC. It specifies CASETWGRSGEQYF.

V usage is TRBV7-9 and J usage is TRBJ2-7; TRBD1 might be the D (6 bases). Germline CDR1 is SEHNR and CDR2 is FQNEAQ (reference sequence). Deletions cut 4 bases from V and 7 bases from J, with 11 bases between. This CDR3 spans 12 amino acids. The CDR3 DNA reads as TGTGCCAGCAGCTCTACAGGGTGGGAGCAGTACTTC. It specifies CASSSTGWEQYF.

The gene calls are TRBV7-2 and TRBJ1-2; weak D call: TRBD1 (5 bases). The CDR3 sequence is 13 residues long. V lost 4 bases and J lost 3, with 9 bases in between. Germline lookup yields CDR1 SGHTA and CDR2 FQGNSA. DNA of the CDR3: TGTGCCAGCAGCTACGGGACGCACTATGGCTACACCTTC. Encoded protein: CASSYGTHYGYTF.

This chain connects TRBV5-8 to TRBJ2-1; 7 bases align to TRBD1. Losses at the gene ends were 5 bases for V and 2 bases for J; bases not matched to a gene: 10. The CDR3 loop spans 16 amino acids. Germline V lookup: CDR1 SGHTS, CDR2 YDEGEE. CDR3 DNA: TGTGCCAGCAGGGGTGGGCAGGGGGAGACCTACAATGAGCAGTTCTTC. It translates to CASRGGQGETYNEQFF. The variable domain in full, with the rest retrieved from reference TRBV5-8 and TRBJ2-1, is EAGVTQSPTHLIKTRGQQATLRCSPISGHTSVYWYQQALGLGLQFLLWYDEGEERNRGNFPPRFSGRQFPNYSSELNVNALELEDSALYLCASRGGQGETYNEQFFGPGTRLTVL.

The chain carries TRBV6-1 and TRBJ1-6; D not resolved. Trimming stripped 0 bases from V and 3 bases from J, with 9 bases between. CDR1 is MNHNS and CDR2 is SASEGT in the germline V gene. This CDR3 is 16 amino acids long. The CDR3 DNA reads as TGTGCCAGCAGTGAAGCGCCAGGTCACTATAATTCACCCCTCCACTTT. It translates to CASSEAPGHYNSPLHF.

This chain joins TRBV19 and TRBJ1-1; a possible D gene is TRBD1 (5 bases). The germline CDR1 and CDR2 sequences are LNHDA and SQIVND (reference sequence). Trimming removed 5 bases from V and 3 bases from J, with 16 bases in between. The CDR3 runs 15 residues. CDR3 nucleotide sequence: TGTGCCAGTAGTGTCCTTCAATTAGGGGACACTGAAGCTTTCTTT. It is translated as CASSVLQLGDTEAFF.

The chain carries TRBV27 and TRBJ2-1; 11 bases align to TRBD2. The V gene end was trimmed by 10 bases and the J gene end by 0 bases; junction bases not matched to a gene: 14. The CDR3 extends over 18 amino acids. CDR1 and CDR2 (germline): MNHEY, SMNVEV (reference sequence). This CDR3 is CATAPGLAVPLSYNEQFF. The CDR3 DNA sequence: TGTGCCACCGCCCCGGGACTAGCGGTACCCCTCTCCTACAATGAGCAGTTCTTC.

The gene calls are TRBV6-4 and TRBJ2-1; TRBD2 aligns across 7 bases. Germline V CDR1 and CDR2: MRHNA, SNTAGT. After removal of 4 bases from V and 4 bases from J, the junction contained 7 bases not matched to a gene. CDR3 length equals 15 residues. The DNA of the CDR3 is TGTGCCAGCAGTGCCAGACTAGCACCGTACAATGAGCAGTTCTTC. Encoded protein: CASSARLAPYNEQFF.

This chain connects TRBV28 to TRBJ1-4; TRBD1 might be the D (6 bases). The V end lost 2 bases, the J end lost 3 bases, and 13 bases lay between the germline ends. The CDR3 is made up of 16 amino acids. Germline V lookup: CDR1 MDHEN, CDR2 SYDVKM. The CDR3 region is CASSLVWGQANEKLFF. CDR3 DNA: TGTGCCAGCAGTTTAGTTTGGGGGCAGGCTAATGAAAAACTGTTTTTT. The full variable domain, in which reference TRBV28 and TRBJ1-4 provide the parts outside the CDR3, is DVKVTQSSRYLVKRTGEKVFLECVQDMDHENMFWYRQDPGLGLRLIYFSYDVKMKEKGDIPEGYSVSREKKERFSLILESASTNQTSMYLCASSLVWGQANEKLFFGSGTQLSVL.

This chain links TRBV19 with TRBJ1-5; the D gene is possibly TRBD1 (6 bases). The ends were cut back, 9 bases at V and 1 base at J, with 13 bases in the middle. Germline CDR1 LNHDA, CDR2 SQIVND (reference sequence). The CDR3 has 14 amino acids. This CDR3 is CASGGRWSNQPQHF. DNA of the CDR3: TGTGCCAGCGGGGGGCGGTGGAGCAATCAGCCCCAGCATTTT.

The rearrangement uses TRBV27 and TRBJ1-3; D is undetermined. Germline V gene sequence: CDR1 MNHEY, CDR2 SMNVEV (reference sequence). The CDR3 consists of 13 residues. CDR3 region: CVTRGFPGNTIYF. CDR3 sequence (DNA): TGTGTCACACGGGGATTTCCTGGAAACACCATATATTTT.

V and J are TRBV5-1 and TRBJ2-7; perhaps TRBD1 as D (6 bases). Trimming stripped 4 bases from V and 4 bases from J, with 9 bases between. The CDR3 spans 12 residues. Germline V gene sequence: CDR1 SGHRS, CDR2 YFSETQ. DNA of the CDR3: TGCGCCAGCAGCACAGGGTTATACGAGCAGTACTTC. It codes for CASSTGLYEQYF.

The rearrangement joins TRBV14 to TRBJ2-1; maybe TRBD2 (5 bases). V was trimmed by 0 bases and J by 13 bases, leaving 10 bases between them. The CDR3 loop spans 12 amino acids. Germline assignment: CDR1 SGHDN and CDR2 FVKESK. The CDR3, as DNA: TGTGCCAGCAGCCAAGATTATCTAGCACAGTTCTTC. As protein: CASSQDYLAQFF. The full variable domain, with the rest looked up from reference TRBV14 and TRBJ2-1, is EAGVTQFPSHSVIEKGQTVTLRCDPISGHDNLYWYRRVMGKEIKFLLHFVKESKQDESGMPNNRFLAERTGGTYSTLKVQPAELEDSGVYFCASSQDYLAQFFGPGTRLTVL.

The chain employs TRBV7-6 and TRBJ2-1; TRBD2 matches 8 bases. The V gene end was trimmed by 2 bases and the J gene end by 0 bases; junction bases not matched to a gene: 3. The germline gives CDR1 SGHVS, CDR2 FNYEAQ. This CDR3 comprises 16 residues. The CDR3 DNA sequence: TGTGCCAGCAGCTTAAGTAGCGGGATCTCCTACAATGAGCAGTTCTTC. The encoded protein is CASSLSSGISYNEQFF.

The DNA for the CDR3 is TGTGCCAGCAGTTGGGGGCAGGACTCTGGAAACACCATATATTTT. Translation: CASSWGQDSGNTIYF. V usage is TRBV28 and J usage is TRBJ1-3; D may be TRBD1 (6 bases). The CDR3 loop spans 15 amino acids. Per germline, CDR1 MDHEN and CDR2 SYDVKM. Trimming shortened V by 4 bases and J by 0 bases, and 10 bases separated the two germline ends.

The chain couples TRBV7-8 to TRBJ2-5; 8 positions agree with TRBD2. Germline trimming cut 3 bases from V and 1 base from J; bases unmatched to any gene: 13. Germline loops: CDR1 SGHVS, CDR2 FQNEAQ. CDR3 length: 18 residues. CDR3 sequence (DNA): TGTGCCAGCAGCTTTTGGGAGCGGGAGATACAATTCCAAGAGACCCAGTACTTC. Protein sequence: CASSFWEREIQFQETQYF.

The chain couples TRBV18 to TRBJ2-1; D is undetermined. This CDR3 is 14 amino acids long. V was cut by 0 bases and J by 8 bases, with 11 bases left in between. Germline V lookup: CDR1 KGHSH, CDR2 LQKENI. The CDR3 reads CASSPPWDGDEQFF. The CDR3 DNA is TGTGCCAGCTCACCACCGTGGGATGGTGATGAGCAGTTCTTC.

The chain has TRBV27 and TRBJ2-1, with 12 bases lining up with TRBD2. V lost 8 bases to trimming and J lost 8 bases; unmatched junction nucleotides: 13. Germline V gene lookup returns CDR1 MNHEY and CDR2 SMNVEV (reference sequence). CDR3 length: 16 amino acids. The chain's CDR3 is CASARGASGRGHEQFF. In nucleotides, the CDR3 is TGTGCCAGCGCGCGGGGGGCTAGCGGGAGGGGCCATGAGCAGTTCTTC.

The chain employs TRBV27 and TRBJ2-7; TRBD2 matches at 13 bases. The CDR3 runs to 16 residues. The V gene end was trimmed by 2 bases and the J gene end by 5 bases; junction bases not matched to a gene: 6. The V gene's germline CDR1 is MNHEY and CDR2 SMNVEV (reference sequence). CDR3 region: CASSLGTSGKYDEQYF. The DNA of the CDR3 is TGTGCCAGCAGTTTAGGGACTAGCGGGAAGTACGACGAGCAGTACTTC.

The chain couples TRBV28 to TRBJ2-1; D may be TRBD1 (6 bases). Germline V CDR1 and CDR2: MDHEN, SYDVKM. This CDR3 spans 12 amino acids. The V gene lost 6 bases and the J gene lost 7 bases, with 10 bases spanning the gap. DNA of the CDR3: TGTGCCAGCAGGTCAGGGGAAAATGAGCAGTTCTTC. It translates to CASRSGENEQFF.

Comments on this clone: The same CDR3 also results from other DNA sequences found in this sample. The rearrangement uses TRBV5-1 and TRBJ2-7; 8 nucleotides match TRBD2. Germline V CDR1 and CDR2: SGHRS, YFSETQ. CDR3 length equals 14 residues. Germline trimming cut 0 bases from V and 2 bases from J; bases unmatched to any gene: 1. The CDR3 DNA follows: TGCGCCAGCAGCTTGGCGGGAGGGCCCTACGAGCAGTACTTC. It is translated as CASSLAGGPYEQYF.

V and J are TRBV4-1 and TRBJ2-1; D perhaps matches TRBD1 (5 bases). This CDR3 contains 15 residues. Per germline, CDR1 MGHRA and CDR2 YSYEKL. V dropped 2 bases and J dropped 2 bases, with 10 bases sitting between them. The CDR3 is CASSQSSGTYNEQFF. The CDR3 nucleotides read TGCGCCAGCAGCCAATCTTCAGGGACCTACAATGAGCAGTTCTTC.

This chain joins TRBV7-6 and TRBJ2-7; 11 bases map to TRBD2. V trimming: 0 bases; J trimming: 3 bases; junction bases outside the gene matches: 7. Germline values: CDR1 SGHVS, CDR2 FNYEAQ. The CDR3 has 17 amino acids. CDR3 in amino acids: CASSLASGTSGVYEQYF. CDR3 sequence (DNA): TGTGCCAGCAGCTTAGCGTCCGGGACTAGCGGAGTCTACGAGCAGTACTTC. Combining the CDR3 with reference TRBV7-6 and TRBJ2-7 gives the whole variable domain GAGVSQSPRYKVTKRGQDVALRCDPISGHVSLYWYRQALGQGPEFLTYFNYEAQQDKSGLPNDRFSAERPEGSISTLTIQRTEQRDSAMYRCASSLASGTSGVYEQYFGPGTRLTVT.

The gene calls are TRBV4-1 and TRBJ1-4; 7 bases are shared with TRBD1. V dropped 3 bases and J dropped 5; count of bases not matched to a gene: 12. Germline CDR1 reads MGHRA; CDR2 reads YSYEKL. This CDR3 contains 17 residues. The DNA of the CDR3 is TGCGCCAGCAGCCAGACCCCGACAGGGCTCCCAAATGAAAAACTGTTTTTT. This codes for CASSQTPTGLPNEKLFF.

This chain uses TRBV28 with TRBJ2-5; a possible D gene is TRBD2 (6 bases). This CDR3 contains 15 residues. Looked up from germline, CDR1 is MDHEN and CDR2 is SYDVKM. V lost 7 bases, J lost 2 bases, and 17 bases lay in between. The CDR3 sequence is CASIRTGVTQETQYF. CDR3 sequence (DNA): TGTGCCAGCATCAGGACGGGAGTCACGCAAGAGACCCAGTACTTC.

The chain combines TRBV6-6 with TRBJ2-1, with TRBD2 matching over 8 bases. V lost 1 base and J lost 0; bases outside the gene matches: 2. The CDR3 covers 16 residues. CDR1 MNHNY and CDR2 SVGAGI come from the germline V gene (reference sequence). In DNA form, the CDR3 reads TGTGCCAGCAGTTACTTAGCGGGAAGCTCCTACAATGAGCAGTTCTTC. As protein: CASSYLAGSSYNEQFF.